The 5 T cell receptor beta chains below come from one sample, sequenced in a study of blood T cells in healthy people across ages. Sample-barcoded 5' priming and a J-beta primer mix drove a second PCR of about 7 to 12 cycles. TCRdb used MiXCR to reprocess the 5' RACE reads, holding one entry per CDR3 protein. The profile shows around 710,000 distinct CDR3 sequences, 40% to 45% of them singletons. The sample was blood. These receptors all come from a woman aged 60 to 75 in good health.

This clonotype was seen a few times. The chain links TRBV20-1 to TRBJ1-4; TRBD1 matches 8 bases. Germline V CDR1 and CDR2: DFQATT, SNEGSKA (reference sequence). This CDR3 region has 15 residues. The V segment lost 5 bases and the J segment 0 bases; nucleotides outside the gene matches: 5. CDR3 loop: CSAGQGLATNEKLFF. The CDR3 DNA reads TGCAGTGCTGGACAGGGACTTGCAACTAATGAAAAACTGTTTTTT.

As regards this clonotype: This may stem from a read error, because a much larger clone lies one nucleotide away. The V and J genes are TRBV28 and TRBJ2-1, with D possibly TRBD2 on 6 matching bases. CDR3 length: 16 amino acids. Trimming took 5 bases from V and 6 from J, leaving 20 bases between them. From germline, CDR1 is MDHEN and CDR2 SYDVKM. The CDR3, as DNA: TGTGCCAGCAGTCCCCCTAGGCTAGCGATTGGCAATGAGCAGTTCTTC. The encoded protein is CASSPPRLAIGNEQFF.

On this clonotype: Relative to the germline gene, one junction end is altered; a read error may explain this. V usage is TRBV12-3 or TRBV12-4 and J usage is TRBJ2-3; D gene uncertain. There are 15 residues in the CDR3. CDR3 in amino acids: CTSSLDPDLTDTQYF. Here the CDR3 DNA reads TGTACCAGCAGTCTGGACCCGGACCTGACAGATACGCAGTATTTT.

This clonotype came up many times. The V and J genes are TRBV6-2 or TRBV6-3 and TRBJ2-3; unclear D gene. This CDR3 is built from 11 residues. Germline lookup yields CDR1 MNHEY and CDR2 SVGEGT. Trimming took 2 bases from V and 4 from J, leaving 1 base between them. DNA of the CDR3: TGTGCCAGCAGTTACCCAGATACGCAGTATTTT. Its protein is CASSYPDTQYF.

Comments on this clonotype: One base away lies a much larger clone, so this may be a sequencing read error. The V call is TRBV11-2, the J call TRBJ2-7; the D is unclear. Germline V gene lookup returns CDR1 SGHAT and CDR2 FQNNGV. The CDR3 runs to 13 residues. The CDR3, as DNA: TGTGCCTGCAGCTTAGACCGATCCTACGAGCAGTACTTC. Amino acid sequence: CACSLDRSYEQYF.